This T cell receptor beta chain is from a study of cytomegalovirus exposure and HLA in healthy donors (dated by TCRdb to 2017 to 2019). As for the study more broadly: In an earlier analysis of under 750 of the donors, about 270 Gb of sequence data and some 100 million unique TCR beta sequences from about 190 million T cells were reported. All discovery cohort repertoires had been generated on a single sequencing platform. The study used immunosequencing to profile the T cell repertoires of 670 or so subjects and linked those repertoires to cytomegalovirus serostatus. The aim of the study was to test whether cataloging public T cell receptors could identify signatures of past pathogen exposure. In the later analysis, no new phenotypic data were used to find candidate immune exposures; instead, reliance was placed on TCR beta sequences and their occurrence across donors. HLA typing covered class I and class II loci at four-digit resolution. Donor age, sex, ethnicity and CMV serostatus were compiled alongside the repertoire data. In a later analysis, previously published TCR beta repertoires from hundreds of donors were re-analyzed and high-resolution HLA genotyping was added so that TCR occurrence patterns could be studied. Because of strong linkage in the cohort, five DR-DQ haplotypes were treated as single units for association and clustering. Typing coverage varied by locus: about 629-640 donors for A, B, C, DRB1 and DQB1; approximately 500 for DQA1; about 590 for DPA1; approximately 470 for DPB1. To predict cytomegalovirus infection status, the study brought together high-throughput TCR immunosequencing, statistical association of individual TCRs with disease status, and machine learning. An early release that covered about 600 HLA-typed donors contained approximately 320 gigabases of sequencing data and tens of millions of unique TCR sequences. In an earlier analysis of 587 of the donors, high-throughput TCR beta sequencing was used to judge whether each TCR beta V gene segment behaved as functional or pseudogenic. Among the 398 genotyped donors, more than 70% belonged to the genetic ancestry cluster associated with self-reported Caucasian donors. Besides the first cohort of under 700 subjects, a separate validation cohort made up of about 120 different subjects was used. Genome-wide SNP genotypes for about 65% of the roughly 670 donors were used in a later genetic analysis, which treated that subset as a discovery cohort. Among some 400 genotyped donors of the cohort, an average of roughly 230,000 unique TCR beta nucleotide sequences was sequenced per donor, of which roughly 17% were non-productive. Overall study results and their limits: A further reported finding was that TCR beta sequences accurately predicted the HLA-A and HLA-B alleles for most subjects in the first cohort. In a later analysis, HLA-associated TCR beta chains showed more clonal expansion and lower generation probabilities than non-associated chains that were equally common. A total of around 150 TCR beta chains were listed by the study as associated with cytomegalovirus. HLA typing was unavailable for some donors at each locus, so association tests used only the typed subset. According to a later genetic analysis, donors in an Asian-associated ancestry cluster had fewer N-insertions in productive TCRs than the approximately 630-donor mean. In a later analysis, the rate of TCR association differed among HLA loci, with DRB1 alleles having the most associated TCRs and HLA-C alleles having the fewest. Some IMGT-functional V segments, including TRBV6-2 and TRBV6-3, could not be distinguished by the 87-base-pair reads and were therefore excluded. The authors suggested that the approach could potentially be generalized to other disease states and immunological phenotypes. In vitro tests confirmed that three of the cytomegalovirus-associated TCR beta chains recognize cytomegalovirus antigens. A later analysis found that most CMV-associated TCR beta chains appeared HLA-restricted, with HLA associations seemingly driven largely by CMV exposure. Only TCR beta chains were sequenced in this cohort, and the absence of alpha or paired-chain data limited detectable features. Broadly in line with IMGT annotations, most TCR beta V segments showed up in productive rearrangements about 90% or about 30% of the time in an earlier analysis of 587 of the donors. At a false discovery rate of 0.05, a later analysis linked around 17,000 TCR beta sequences to specific HLA alleles. Assigning TCR associations to individual alleles was difficult when HLA alleles, especially DR and DQ, strongly co-occurred. Sequencing depth was assumed to be roughly uniform across donors in the presence/absence analyses, though that assumption may not hold. A cluster of highly shared sequence variants was judged likely to represent a technical artifact of the sequencing pipeline. In a later analysis, several top co-occurrence clusters were reported to appear linked to parvovirus B19, influenza, CMV and Epstein-Barr virus. For the cohort, immune exposure information was limited to CMV serostatus. The earlier analysis of about 600 of the donors excluded some 16 rarely observed V segments, including chromosome 9 orphons, because counts were too low. A later genetic analysis associated a missense DCLRE1C variant with V-gene and J-gene trimming of TCR beta chains, and an independent cohort replicated the association. Most TCR sequences were observed very rarely across donors, whereas some public TCRs were present in many individuals. In both the original and validation cohorts, the classifier was reported to diagnose cytomegalovirus status with high specificity and sensitivity. Correlated functional status among segregating V segments might reflect linkage disequilibrium, but an unknown experimental factor could not be ruled out.

In total, more than 500 healthy bone marrow donors made up the cohort. At the time of sampling, every cohort member was nominally healthy, though immune exposures that went unrecorded were likely present. The donor tested CMV seropositive and was one of the 289 seropositive cohort members. Every donor gave a peripheral blood sample, and the peripheral blood mononuclear cells from that sample were used for TCR beta sequencing. The Qiagen DNeasy Blood Extraction Kit was used to extract genomic DNA from the blood cell samples. A remark on this clone: The antigen it recognizes is unknown. At one of its ends the junction is not consistent with the germline gene, which may arise from a read error.

According to the germline V gene, CDR1 reads SGHTA and CDR2 reads FQGNSA. The CDR3 has 14 amino acids, counting the end cysteine and phenylalanine. Left in the record is the CDR3 DNA by itself, 42 bases read in frame from the first base. Library generation was performed with the immunoSEQ multiplex PCR assay. A mixture of 60 forward primers for TCR Vbeta segments and 13 reverse primers for TCR Jbeta segments was used in the multiplex PCR. The CDR3 region of rearranged TCR beta genes was amplified from genomic DNA with a multiplex PCR assay. On the Illumina HiSeq System, the amplified TCR beta libraries were sequenced as 87-base-pair reads. In the authors' own workflow: A later analysis counted about 82 million unique TCR beta chains across the roughly 700 repertoires, and roughly 10 million of these chains were shared by at least two donors. Raw reads were error-corrected and collapsed into unique sequences with a nearest-neighbor algorithm that merged closely related sequences to remove PCR and sequencing errors. CDR3 sequences were aligned to IMGT reference sequences to assign V, D and J gene segments. For a sequence to be retained, a match of at least six nucleotides was required to both a V gene segment and a J gene segment. Rearrangements were classified as productive when the CDR3 lacked stop codons and remained in frame with V and J, and all other rearrangements were classified as non-productive. Following IMGT convention, CDR3 was defined as the stretch from the second conserved V-encoded cysteine up to the conserved J-encoded phenylalanine. The earlier analysis of 450 to 750 of the donors excluded any sequence lacking an unambiguous match to a single V gene segment. An earlier analysis of some 500 of the donors classified V segments as functional when productive rearrangements were above 56.7% and as segregating when the standard deviation between donors was above 5%. A statistical classification framework was built to diagnose cytomegalovirus status from the catalog of TCR beta chain sequences. In a later analysis, V and J genes were assigned by comparing TCR nucleotide sequences against IMGT/GENE-DB human TR gene sequences. A later analysis assigned CDR3 sequences and most-parsimonious VDJ recombination scenarios with the TCRdist pipeline. A later analysis defined each TCR beta chain by its CDR3 amino acid sequence plus V-gene family, and excluded reads lacking a unique V-gene family. As a way to deal with suspected cross-contamination and a sequencing artifact, a later analysis dropped hundreds of nucleotide sequences that were highly shared and had low generation probability. A later analysis calculated a clonal expansion index for each public chain from normalized within-repertoire ranks of inferred template counts. In a later analysis, generation probabilities were computed using a VDJ recombination model fitted to out-of-frame rearrangements, and the results were checked against IGoR. In a later analysis, TCR-TCR, TCR-HLA and TCR-CMV co-occurrence was scored with hypergeometric tests, and a repertoire-size bias correction was applied to TCR pairs. False discovery rates were estimated in a later analysis by permuting HLA or CMV assignments 20 times. A later analysis grouped co-occurring TCRs with DBSCAN, adding TCRdist sequence similarity when clustering within HLA-allele-positive subsets. Co-occurrence clustering excluded repertoires with fewer than 30,000 or more than 120,000 public chains, plus five with anomalous nucleotide sharing. TCRdb limited this immuneACCESS table to in-frame rearrangements with V and J called. A share of clones is missing; checked studies link under half to unresolved V genes, and the rest is unexplained. From that table come the V and J calls and clone size; the DNA was used to work out D and trimming. This sample lists 150,000 or so clones; 75% to 85% were detected once. The ten biggest clones cover around 6% of the sample.

The chain links TRBV7-2 with TRBJ1-2, with no D gene named confidently. The receptor's source is a man between 45 and 60 years old in good health and CMV-seropositive. The specimen sequenced was PBMCs. CDR3 loop: CASSSGQVKQSGVF. The DNA sequence is given as TGTGCCAGCAGCTCCGGTCAAGTCAAGCAATCGGGAGTCTTC.